The source of this T cell receptor beta chain is a study of breast tumors, draining lymph nodes, adjacent tissues. Whole-study findings and limits: Tumor repertoires ranked between lymph nodes and nontumor tissue in diversity, with V and J gene preferences. Luminal-like breast cancer showed significantly higher tumor–nontumor repertoire similarity than basal-like. The data were judged consistent with most tumor T cells coming from lymph node and expanding in tumor. The lymph node origin of tumor T cells was framed as consistent with a hypothesis, not demonstrated.

On this clonotype itself: Its specificity is not known.

MiXCR was run by TCRdb on the multiplex PCR reads, yielding one entry per CDR3 protein. This table holds about 19,000 distinct CDR3 sequences, 43% found once. The CDR3 extends over 14 amino acids. Between the trimmed V and J ends, which lost 2 bases and 0 bases, there was a span of 5 bases. CDR1 and CDR2 from the germline V gene are SGHTA and FQGNSA. The sequenced sample consisted of breast tumor tissue. The V call is TRBV7-2, the J call TRBJ1-3; D unclear. This clonotype was sampled from a female donor with breast cancer. Some clones in this sample may be carry-over from other donors' samples. CDR3 sequence: CASSLYYSGNTIYF. The CDR3 bases are TGTGCCAGCAGCTTATACTACTCTGGAAACACCATATATTTT.